The present TCR beta chain was sequenced within a study of T cell changes during pregnancy in multiple sclerosis. Repertoires were generated with immunoSEQ multiplex PCR, while TCRdb's copy carries only in-frame clones and drops some. Of fewer than 50,000 clones in the sample, under 95% were seen once. The CDR3 has 12 residues. V was trimmed by 5 bases and J by 6 bases, leaving 11 bases between them. The germline CDR1 and CDR2 sequences are SGHTA and FQGNSA. The chain couples TRBV7-2 to TRBJ2-7; no firm D call. The sequencing here drew on CD8+ T cells from peripheral blood mononuclear cells, taken in the third trimester of pregnancy. The clonotype was recovered from a female donor with multiple sclerosis, enrolled in a pregnancy study. The CDR3, as DNA: TGTGCCAGCAGCCACTTATACCCCGAGCAGTACTTC. It yields the protein CASSHLYPEQYF.